This TCR beta chain was identified in a study of blood T cell repertoires in COVID-19. Across the study: From T cells, B-cell-depleted T cells, or PBMCs came the material, which was cDNA or gDNA.

In the authors' methods: Estimated nucleated cell counts came from reference gene primer amplification. Profiled with immunoSEQ multiplex PCR; TCRdb holds only in-frame clones, not every one. V, J and clone size were drawn from that table, and D and trimming were deduced from the DNA. Among just under 150,000 clones listed, 89% were seen once. In germline, CDR1 is SGHAT, CDR2 FQNNGV. The CDR3 is 17 amino acids. Trimming took off 6 bases at V and 0 bases at J, with 18 bases between the two ends. What was sequenced was peripheral blood. This rearrangement joins TRBV11-2 to TRBJ2-1, with a tentative D call TRBD1 (6 bases). This TCR was recovered from a human donor in a cohort sampled during active COVID-19. The CDR3 protein is CASRYSPRDTSYNEQFF. The CDR3 DNA reads TGTGCCAGCAGGTATTCCCCCCGGGACACCTCCTACAATGAGCAGTTCTTC.